A single sample gave rise to the 25 T cell receptor beta chains below, sequenced in a study of blood T cell repertoires in COVID-19. The table came from immunoSEQ multiplex PCR; TCRdb's copy has only in-frame clones and leaves some out. The table has 180,000 or so clones, roughly 80% seen once. The sequencing input was peripheral blood. The receptor source for this set is a man aged 50-59 years who had recovered from COVID-19.

This clone was seen a handful of times. The chain uses TRBV7-3 and TRBJ2-2; maybe TRBD1 (6 bases). CDR3 length: 17 amino acids. V gave up 5 bases and J gave up 6 bases, with 22 bases separating them. CDR1 SGHTA and CDR2 FQGTGA come from the germline V gene. The CDR3 DNA follows: TGTGCCAGCAGCCAAGGGGGAAGCAGGGGTAGGGCCGGGGAGCTGTTTTTT. Amino acid sequence: CASSQGGSRGRAGELFF.

V and J are TRBV9 and TRBJ1-4; no clear D. CDR1 is SGDLS and CDR2 is YYNGEE in the germline V gene. CDR3 length: 13 amino acids. Trimming stripped 9 bases from V and 4 bases from J, with 13 bases between. The CDR3 loop reads CATFFGINEKLFF. As DNA, the CDR3 is TGTGCCACCTTTTTCGGGATTAATGAAAAACTGTTTTTT.

The chain carries TRBV20-1 and TRBJ2-7; a possible D gene is TRBD1 (6 bases). The CDR3 runs to 13 residues. Trimming removed 3 bases from V and 3 bases from J, with 12 bases in between. Germline CDR1 and CDR2: DFQATT and SNEGSKA (reference sequence). CDR3 sequence: CSASTGQGYEQYF. Here the CDR3 DNA reads TGCAGTGCTAGTACGGGACAAGGCTACGAGCAGTACTTC.

This clone was seen many times. J is TRBJ2-3 and V is TRBV2; 13 bases fit TRBD2. V lost 3 bases, J lost 3 bases, and 12 bases stayed unmatched. The germline V gene has CDR1 SNHLY and CDR2 FYNNEI. There are 19 residues in the CDR3. CDR3 sequence (DNA): TGTGCCAGCAGTGACCCCAGAGGACTAGCGGGAGTTCGAACAGATACGCAGTATTTT. Protein sequence: CASSDPRGLAGVRTDTQYF.

This chain uses TRBV7-2 with TRBJ2-5, with 10 bases aligning to TRBD2. Germline loops: CDR1 SGHTA, CDR2 FQGNSA. J lost 7 bases, V lost 5 bases, and 13 bases had no gene match. The CDR3 has 16 residues. The CDR3 region is CASSVTVLAGVTTQYF. In DNA, the CDR3 is TGTGCCAGCAGCGTTACCGTCCTAGCGGGAGTGACGACCCAGTACTTC.

The V gene is TRBV19, the J gene TRBJ2-7, with TRBD1 matching over 8 bases. The CDR3 totals 14 residues. V was clipped by 6 bases and J by 0 bases; unmatched bases: 4. CDR1 and CDR2 from the germline V gene are LNHDA and SQIVND (reference sequence). The CDR3 sequence: CASRGGQDSYEQYF. CDR3 bases: TGTGCCAGTAGAGGGGGACAGGACTCCTACGAGCAGTACTTC.

The chain recombines TRBV4-3 with TRBJ2-1; maybe TRBD1 (8 bases). Germline CDR1 LGHNA, CDR2 YSLEER. V lost 3 bases and J 8 bases, leaving 20 bases between the germline ends. This CDR3 spans 16 amino acids. In nucleotides, the CDR3 is TGCGCCAGCAGCCAGGAAGCGGGACAGGTATACGATGAGCAGTTCTTC. Amino acids: CASSQEAGQVYDEQFF.

This clone was observed at least ten times. This chain joins TRBV19 and TRBJ1-1, with 8 bases that match TRBD1. The ends lost 11 bases at V and 6 bases at J; junction bases unmatched: 11. The CDR3 is 13 residues long. CDR1 LNHDA and CDR2 SQIVND come from the germline V gene (reference sequence). CDR3 in amino acids: CAVSRGHGAEAFF. The DNA for the CDR3 is TGTGCCGTCTCCAGGGGGCATGGCGCTGAAGCTTTCTTT. Full variable domain (missing parts from reference TRBV19 and TRBJ1-1): DGGITQSPKYLFRKEGQNVTLSCEQNLNHDAMYWYRQDPGQGLRLIYYSQIVNDFQKGDIAEGYSVSREKKESFPLTVTSAQKNPTAFYLCAVSRGHGAEAFFGQGTRLTVV.

This clone was seen only once. V is TRBV2 and J is TRBJ1-5, with 10 nucleotides matching TRBD1. In germline, CDR1 is SNHLY, CDR2 FYNNEI. The trim removed 3 bases at V and 6 bases at J, leaving 5 bases unmatched. The CDR3 covers 15 residues. The CDR3 DNA reads TGTGCCAGCAGTGATAGGACAGGGGGATTTCAGCCCCAGCATTTT. Encoded protein: CASSDRTGGFQPQHF.

The chain joins TRBV7-8 to TRBJ1-6; 9 bases fit TRBD1. The ends lost 5 bases at V and 9 bases at J; junction bases unmatched: 11. The germline gives CDR1 SGHVS, CDR2 FQNEAQ. CDR3 length equals 16 residues. Here the CDR3 DNA reads TGTGCCAGCAGCCCATGGGCACAGGGGGCTCGTTCACCCCTCCACTTT. The encoded protein is CASSPWAQGARSPLHF.

J is TRBJ2-2 and V is TRBV3-1 (or the pseudogene TRBV3-2), with 7 bases lining up with TRBD2. V trimming: 4 bases; J trimming: 0 bases; junction bases outside the gene matches: 5. Germline V gene lookup returns CDR1 LGHDT and CDR2 YNNKEL (reference sequence). The CDR3 spans 16 residues. The chain's CDR3 is CASSLGGGPNTGELFF. The CDR3 DNA reads as TGTGCCAGCAGCCTCGGGGGAGGGCCGAACACCGGGGAGCTGTTTTTT.

The chain uses TRBV20-1 and TRBJ1-2; D uncertain. V dropped 1 base and J dropped 6 bases, with 6 bases sitting between them. The CDR3 has 11 residues. The germline V gene has CDR1 DFQATT and CDR2 SNEGSKA (reference sequence). The CDR3 loop reads CSARAFHGYTF. CDR3 in DNA: TGCAGTGCTAGAGCCTTTCATGGCTACACCTTC.

V gene TRBV11-2 combines with J gene TRBJ1-1; the D gene is possibly TRBD1 (6 bases). Trimming took 4 bases from V and 4 from J, leaving 13 bases between them. The CDR3 loop spans 14 amino acids. Per germline, CDR1 SGHAT and CDR2 FQNNGV. CDR3 residues: CASSSQGVFTEAFF. The CDR3 DNA is TGTGCCAGCAGCTCACAGGGAGTTTTCACTGAAGCTTTCTTT.

The CDR3 nucleotides are TGTGCCAGCGCTCCGGGACTTTGGAATGAAAAACTGTTTTTT. This gives the protein CASAPGLWNEKLFF. The chain couples TRBV27 to TRBJ1-4; D might be TRBD1 (5 bases). V shed 8 bases and J shed 5 bases, with 15 bases lying between them. The CDR3 consists of 14 residues. Germline CDR1 is MNHEY and CDR2 is SMNVEV (reference sequence).

The chain employs TRBV19 and TRBJ1-2; TRBD1 might be the D (6 bases). Trimming stripped 5 bases from V and 5 bases from J, with 18 bases between. Germline CDR1 reads LNHDA; CDR2 reads SQIVND (reference sequence). This CDR3 comprises 15 residues. This CDR3 reads CASSPGGQGIYGYTF. The DNA for the CDR3 is TGTGCCAGTAGTCCGGGGGGACAAGGGATATATGGCTACACCTTC.

The chain is built from TRBV9 and TRBJ1-4; TRBD1 aligns across 7 bases. The ends lost 1 base at V and 8 bases at J; junction bases unmatched: 5. Germline CDR1 SGDLS, CDR2 YYNGEE. The CDR3 loop spans 14 amino acids. The DNA for the CDR3 is TGTGCCAGCAGCGTACAGGGGGGCGGAGAAAAACTGTTTTTT. The encoded protein is CASSVQGGGEKLFF.

The chain employs TRBV6-5 and TRBJ1-4, with 8 bases fitting TRBD1. CDR1 MNHEY and CDR2 SVGAGI come from the germline V gene. The CDR3 is 13 amino acids. V dropped 7 bases and J dropped 7; count of bases not matched to a gene: 5. In DNA, the CDR3 is TGTGCCAGCAAAACAGGGGGAGGTGAAAAACTGTTTTTT. This gives the protein CASKTGGGEKLFF.

This chain uses TRBV6-5 with TRBJ2-7; D is unclear. The CDR3 is made up of 13 amino acids. V gave up 4 bases and J gave up 0 bases, with 7 bases separating them. CDR1 and CDR2 (germline): MNHEY, SVGAGI. The CDR3 protein is CASSWSDSYEQYF. CDR3 nucleotides: TGTGCCAGCAGTTGGTCAGACTCCTACGAGCAGTACTTC.

J is TRBJ1-6 and V is TRBV5-1; D possibly corresponds to TRBD1 (5 bases). Germline V gene data show CDR1 as SGHRS and CDR2 as YFSETQ. The CDR3 is 14 residues long. Trimming shortened V by 0 bases and J by 10 bases, and 11 bases separated the two germline ends. CDR3 nucleotides: TGCGCCAGCAGCTTGGAACAGGATGGCTCACCCCTCCACTTT. Protein product: CASSLEQDGSPLHF.

J is TRBJ1-2 and V is TRBV9, with 8 bases that match TRBD1. V trimming: 4 bases; J trimming: 7 bases; junction bases outside the gene matches: 9. The CDR3 spans 14 residues. Germline-derived CDR1 and CDR2 are SGDLS and YYNGEE. This CDR3 is CASSPRQGASGYTF. Written as DNA, the CDR3 is TGTGCCAGCAGCCCTCGTCAGGGGGCGAGTGGCTACACCTTC.

The chain combines TRBV5-4 with TRBJ1-4; D uncertain. Germline CDR1 SGHNT, CDR2 YYREEE (reference sequence). This CDR3 is built from 15 residues. Trimming removed 0 bases at V and 4 bases at J, with 10 bases between. The CDR3 DNA reads as TGTGCCAGCAGCTTGGATATCCGGGGTAATGAAAAACTGTTTTTT. Amino acid sequence: CASSLDIRGNEKLFF. Using reference TRBV5-4 and TRBJ1-4 for the parts outside the CDR3, the full variable domain is ETGVTQSPTHLIKTRGQQVTLRCSSQSGHNTVSWYQQALGQGPQFIFQYYREEENGRGNFPPRFSGLQFPNYSSELNVNALELDDSALYLCASSLDIRGNEKLFFGSGTQLSVL.

This sequence joins TRBV5-4 and TRBJ2-7; the D gene is possibly TRBD1 (6 bases). The CDR3 is 13 residues long. Germline V lookup: CDR1 SGHNT, CDR2 YYREEE (reference sequence). The V gene lost 6 bases and the J gene lost 5 bases, with 15 bases spanning the gap. The CDR3 region is CASKSAGEHEQYF. The CDR3, as DNA: TGTGCCAGCAAGTCGGCAGGGGAGCACGAGCAGTACTTC. Complete variable domain (other parts from reference TRBV5-4 and TRBJ2-7): ETGVTQSPTHLIKTRGQQVTLRCSSQSGHNTVSWYQQALGQGPQFIFQYYREEENGRGNFPPRFSGLQFPNYSSELNVNALELDDSALYLCASKSAGEHEQYFGPGTRLTVT.

The chain recombines TRBV19 with TRBJ2-2, with 10 bases lining up with TRBD1. Germline lookup yields CDR1 LNHDA and CDR2 SQIVND (reference sequence). The V gene end was trimmed by 6 bases and the J gene end by 5 bases; junction bases not matched to a gene: 9. CDR3 length: 16 residues. The CDR3 DNA reads TGTGCCAGTAGCCCTAGACAGGGGGCGAGTACCGGGGAGCTGTTTTTT. Amino acid sequence: CASSPRQGASTGELFF.

The chain recombines TRBV19 with TRBJ1-5; no firm D call. The V gene lost 3 bases and the J gene lost 4 bases, with 13 bases spanning the gap. The germline CDR1 and CDR2 sequences are LNHDA and SQIVND (reference sequence). The CDR3 spans 15 residues. DNA of the CDR3: TGTGCCAGTAGTATGACCCCACCGGGGAATCAGCCCCAGCATTTT. Its protein is CASSMTPPGNQPQHF.

This clone has only a few counts. This chain joins TRBV4-1 and TRBJ2-2, with 8 bases that match TRBD2. V was clipped by 1 base and J by 5 bases; unmatched bases: 9. The CDR3 is made up of 17 amino acids. CDR1 and CDR2 (germline): MGHRA, YSYEKL. Written as DNA, the CDR3 is TGCGCCAGCAGCCAAGGAGTACTAGCGGAGAGGACCGGGGAGCTGTTTTTT. Translating gives CASSQGVLAERTGELFF.